What follows are 19 T cell receptor beta chains derived from one specimen sequenced in a study of blood T cell repertoires in COVID-19. Using immunoSEQ multiplex PCR, the repertoire was profiled, and TCRdb retains in-frame clones only, with some absent. The data contain roughly 100,000 clones, about four fifths of them seen just once; the ten biggest clones take up about 10%. Sequencing input: peripheral blood. The receptors were gathered from a man aged 35 to 55 with active or convalescent COVID-19.

The rearrangement joins TRBV7-3 to TRBJ2-1, with a tentative D call TRBD1 (6 bases). The germline gives CDR1 SGHTA, CDR2 FQGTGA. The CDR3 totals 15 residues. Deletions cut 5 bases from V and 4 bases from J, with 15 bases between. CDR3 bases: TGTGCCAGCAGCAAAACAGGGCTGGGATACAATGAGCAGTTCTTC. Translating gives CASSKTGLGYNEQFF.

J is TRBJ1-2 and V is TRBV6-1; D ambiguous. Trimming cost V 4 bases and J 6 bases, with 12 bases left between them. Germline assignment: CDR1 MNHNS and CDR2 SASEGT. The CDR3 has 13 residues. The CDR3 region is CASSALLGDGYTF. DNA of the CDR3: TGTGCCAGCAGTGCTCTCCTCGGTGATGGCTACACCTTC.

The rearrangement links TRBV7-3 to TRBJ2-7, with D tentatively TRBD2 (6 bases). Per the germline V gene, CDR1 is SGHTA and CDR2 is FQGTGA. V was trimmed by 5 bases and J by 7 bases, leaving 30 bases between them. This CDR3 is built from 18 residues. This chain's CDR3 is CASSPTAGTGLGSGEQYF. CDR3 nucleotide sequence: TGTGCCAGCAGCCCCACAGCGGGTACGGGGTTGGGATCGGGTGAGCAGTACTTC. The full variable domain, completed using reference TRBV7-3 and TRBJ2-7, is GAGVSQTPSNKVTEKGKYVELRCDPISGHTALYWYRQSLGQGPEFLIYFQGTGAADDSGLPNDRFFAVRPEGSVSTLKIQRTERGDSAVYLCASSPTAGTGLGSGEQYFGPGTRLTVT.

This chain connects TRBV7-8 to TRBJ2-2; no firm D call. Looked up from germline, CDR1 is SGHVS and CDR2 is FQNEAQ. The length of the CDR3 is 14 residues. V lost 6 bases, J lost 2 bases, and 10 bases lay in between. The CDR3 region is CASRGNSNTGELFF. CDR3 in DNA: TGTGCCAGCAGAGGTAACAGTAACACCGGGGAGCTGTTTTTT. The full variable domain, with the rest looked up from reference TRBV7-8 and TRBJ2-2, is GAGVSQSPRYKVAKRGQDVALRCDPISGHVSLFWYQQALGQGPEFLTYFQNEAQLDKSGLPSDRFFAERPEGSVSTLKIQRTQQEDSAVYLCASRGNSNTGELFFGEGSRLTVL.

This clone has a single count. The V call is TRBV7-8, the J call TRBJ1-1; 7 positions match TRBD1. With 5 bases clipped from V and 7 bases from J, the junction kept 4 bases outside the gene matches. CDR1 SGHVS and CDR2 FQNEAQ come from the germline V gene. CDR3 size: 12 residues. The CDR3 DNA sequence: TGTGCCAGCAGCCAAGGGACAGTTGAAGCTTTCTTT. Its protein is CASSQGTVEAFF.

The chain couples TRBV7-3 to TRBJ2-2, with 12 bases fitting TRBD1. J lost 5 bases, V lost 3 bases, and 1 base had no gene match. The germline V gene encodes CDR1 SGHTA and CDR2 FQGTGA. The CDR3 has 15 amino acids. The CDR3: CASSLGQGATGELFF. CDR3 bases: TGTGCCAGCAGCTTGGGACAGGGGGCGACCGGGGAGCTGTTTTTT.

This chain connects TRBV7-2 to TRBJ1-5; TRBD1 agrees at 10 bases. The CDR3 runs to 17 residues. Trimming removed 4 bases from V and 2 bases from J; junction bases left unmatched: 8. CDR1 SGHTA and CDR2 FQGNSA come from the germline V gene. Written as DNA, the CDR3 is TGTGCCAGCAGCTCACAGACAGGGGGCGCCGGCAATCAGCCCCAGCATTTT. Its translation: CASSSQTGGAGNQPQHF.

The rearrangement uses TRBV2 and TRBJ1-6; possible D gene TRBD1, 5 bases. Germline CDR1 reads SNHLY; CDR2 reads FYNNEI. The CDR3 loop spans 15 amino acids. V lost 6 bases and J 2 bases, leaving 11 bases between the germline ends. CDR3 sequence reads: CASRKSGAYNSPLHF. The CDR3 DNA reads TGTGCCAGCAGGAAATCGGGGGCCTATAATTCACCCCTCCACTTT.

In its sample, this clone was seen many times. V and J are TRBV7-9 and TRBJ2-4, with D possibly being TRBD2 (5 bases). With 5 bases removed from V and 8 bases from J, the gap between germline ends came to 19 bases. From germline, CDR1 is SEHNR and CDR2 FQNEAQ (reference sequence). The CDR3 is 15 amino acids. For the CDR3, the DNA is TGTGCCAGCAGCCCAAAACGTATCCACGGGGACATTCAGTACTTC. Amino acids: CASSPKRIHGDIQYF.

This sequence joins TRBV12-3 or TRBV12-4 and TRBJ2-3; perhaps TRBD1 as D (5 bases). The CDR3 is made up of 13 amino acids. V lost 6 bases, J lost 6 bases, and 13 bases lay in between. CDR3 protein: CASRNRQPDTQYF. CDR3 nucleotide sequence: TGTGCCAGCAGAAATCGACAGCCGGATACGCAGTATTTT.

The CDR3 here is CAITGQQVLGGYTF. The CDR3 DNA sequence: TGTGCCATCACTGGACAGCAAGTGTTAGGTGGCTACACCTTC. The rearrangement links TRBV10-3 to TRBJ1-2; D might be TRBD1 (6 bases). Trimming pared 7 bases from V and 7 bases from J, leaving 19 bases between. This CDR3 has 14 residues. Germline loops: CDR1 ENHRY, CDR2 SYGVKD.

The chain couples TRBV4-1 to TRBJ1-1; 7 bases match TRBD1. CDR1 and CDR2 (germline): MGHRA, YSYEKL. This CDR3 comprises 18 residues. V gave up 1 base and J gave up 4 bases; unmatched junction bases: 15. CDR3 region: CASSQGGGPNRVGTEAFF. The CDR3 DNA is TGCGCCAGCAGCCAAGGAGGGGGCCCTAACAGAGTAGGCACTGAAGCTTTCTTT.

The J gene is TRBJ2-7, the V gene TRBV6-2 or TRBV6-3, with D uncertain. The CDR3 sequence is 10 residues long. V lost 2 bases and J lost 7, with 3 bases in between. Germline CDR1 reads MNHEY; CDR2 reads SVGEGT. The CDR3 nucleotides read TGTGCCAGCAGTTACCGGGAGCAGTACTTC. This gives the protein CASSYREQYF.

This chain joins TRBV30 and TRBJ1-2; maybe TRBD1 (5 bases). V lost 0 bases to trimming and J lost 5 bases, with 13 bases between them. The CDR3 covers 14 residues. The germline CDR1 and CDR2 sequences are GTSNPN and SVGIG (reference sequence). The CDR3 is CAWSVGGTSYGYTF. The CDR3 DNA reads as TGTGCCTGGAGTGTAGGAGGGACTTCATATGGCTACACCTTC.

This clone was picked up one time. For the CDR3, the DNA is TGCAGTGCTAGTCTAGCGGGGAGCACAGATACGCAGTATTTT. Protein: CSASLAGSTDTQYF. This chain joins TRBV20-1 and TRBJ2-3, with 9 bases identical to TRBD2. The germline V gene has CDR1 DFQATT and CDR2 SNEGSKA (reference sequence). Germline trimming cut 3 bases from V and 0 bases from J; bases unmatched to any gene: 1. The CDR3 consists of 14 residues.

The chain links TRBV29-1 to TRBJ2-5; D might be TRBD2 (6 bases). Per the germline V gene, CDR1 is SQVTM and CDR2 is ANQGSEA. Trimming removed 7 bases from V and 5 bases from J, with 11 bases in between. The CDR3 is made up of 11 amino acids. The CDR3 region has the DNA TGCAGCGCGGGGGTGGCCGAGACCCAGTACTTC. Amino acid sequence: CSAGVAETQYF.

V is TRBV12-5 and J is TRBJ2-7, with TRBD2 matching over 14 bases. J was trimmed by 2 bases and V by 6 bases; bases with no gene match: 3. Per the germline V gene, CDR1 is LGHNT and CDR2 is FRNRAP. This CDR3 comprises 15 residues. The CDR3 protein is CASGTGLAGAYEQYF. The CDR3 DNA follows: TGTGCTAGTGGAACGGGACTAGCGGGGGCCTACGAGCAGTACTTC.

CDR3 sequence (DNA): TGTGCCACCAGCAGAGAGATTATCCGGACAGCTAAAGAGACCCAGTACTTC. Its translation: CATSREIIRTAKETQYF. The genes are TRBV15 and TRBJ2-5; the D gene is possibly TRBD1 (6 bases). Trimming cost V 0 bases and J 3 bases, with 17 bases left between them. Germline assignment: CDR1 LNHNV and CDR2 YYDKDF (reference sequence). There are 17 residues in the CDR3.

The rearrangement links TRBV10-1 to TRBJ2-5; 11 positions match TRBD2. The ends lost 2 bases at V and 4 bases at J; junction bases unmatched: 12. The CDR3 runs 18 residues. Germline V lookup: CDR1 WNHNN, CDR2 SYGVQD (reference sequence). This chain's CDR3 is CASSEKVLGLAGGETQYF. The CDR3, as DNA: TGCGCCAGCAGTGAGAAGGTTCTGGGGCTAGCGGGGGGAGAGACCCAGTACTTC.